The next 5 T cell receptor beta chains were all read from a single sample in a study of CD8+ T cells in alopecia areata. RNA was isolated and reverse transcribed to cDNA, the sequencing template. This table comes from immunoSEQ multiplex PCR, and its TCRdb copy is limited to in-frame clones, with some not included. The table has more than 95,000 clones, approximately 60% seen once; the top ten hold more than 5.5%. The treatment is: oral pan-JAK inhibitor, 5-10 mg twice daily. Sequences were derived from CD4+ T cells sorted from blood, sampled at week 4, from a patient treated with tofacitinib. Receptors were obtained from a human donor with alopecia areata.

The V call is TRBV29-1, the J call TRBJ2-7; either TRBD1 or TRBD2 may supply D (5 bases each). This CDR3 comprises 12 residues. The V gene's germline CDR1 is SQVTM and CDR2 ANQGSEA. The ends were cut back, 4 bases at V and 6 bases at J, with 13 bases in the middle. The CDR3 reads CSVGNRRSEQYF. CDR3 nucleotides: TGCAGCGTTGGGAACAGGAGGTCCGAGCAGTACTTC.

This sequence joins TRBV30 and TRBJ2-1; the match to TRBD2 covers 7 bases. The CDR3 length is 16 residues. V lost 2 bases, J lost 2 bases, and 9 bases stayed unmatched. Germline CDR1 reads GTSNPN; CDR2 reads SVGIG (reference sequence). DNA for the CDR3: TGTGCCTGGAGTTCGGGGAGCGGGACGCCCTACAATGAGCAGTTCTTC. Protein sequence: CAWSSGSGTPYNEQFF.

The chain joins TRBV30 to TRBJ1-2, with unresolved D. Germline loops: CDR1 GTSNPN, CDR2 SVGIG (reference sequence). The CDR3 loop spans 13 amino acids. Trimming took off 2 bases at V and 2 bases at J, with 9 bases between the two ends. Written as DNA, the CDR3 is TGTGCCTGGAGTAGATCGGAAAACTATGGCTACACCTTC. As protein: CAWSRSENYGYTF.

This rearrangement joins TRBV7-9 to TRBJ2-1; a weak D match, TRBD2 (6 bases). The CDR3 consists of 14 residues. Between the trimmed V and J ends, which lost 8 bases and 7 bases, there was a span of 18 bases. The germline CDR1 and CDR2 sequences are SEHNR and FQNEAQ (reference sequence). Written as DNA, the CDR3 is TGTGCCAGCGCCGAGGAGGGCCCGGGAAATGAGCAGTTCTTC. This gives the protein CASAEEGPGNEQFF. The full variable domain, in which reference TRBV7-9 and TRBJ2-1 provide the parts outside the CDR3, is DTGVSQNPRHKITKRGQNVTFRCDPISEHNRLYWYRQTLGQGPEFLTYFQNEAQLEKSRLLSDRFSAERPKGSFSTLEIQRTEQGDSAMYLCASAEEGPGNEQFFGPGTRLTVL.

The chain joins TRBV7-2 to TRBJ2-7; D unresolved. Germline loops: CDR1 SGHTA, CDR2 FQGNSA. The CDR3 extends over 12 amino acids. V shed 4 bases and J shed 2 bases, with 6 bases lying between them. The CDR3 is CASSSHTYEQYF. CDR3 coding DNA: TGTGCCAGCAGCTCGCATACCTACGAGCAGTACTTC.